This T cell receptor (beta chain) was identified in a study of blood T cell repertoires in COVID-19. Under the authors' procedure: How many nucleated cells were present was estimated from reference gene primer amplification. The data were produced by immunoSEQ multiplex PCR, yet TCRdb's version contains in-frame clones alone and is incomplete. The V and J calls and the clone size are those of that table, but D and trimming were determined from the DNA. Seen here are some 220,000 clones, 88% observed once, and the top ten hold roughly 2.7%. V was clipped by 3 bases and J by 4 bases; unmatched bases: 9. CDR1 is MDHEN, CDR2 SYDVKM, per germline. The CDR3 has 16 residues. Symptom resolution, clearance, or two negative PCRs marked the recovered donors of Cohort 3.

This sequence was found in a woman in her thirties who had recovered from COVID-19. The J gene is TRBJ1-5, the V gene TRBV28; the match to TRBD1 covers 7 bases. The specimen was PBMCs or T cells enriched from blood (not recorded which). CDR3 DNA: TGTGCCAGCAGTTTGGCCTCTGGACAGGATAATCAGCCCCAGCATTTT. Protein sequence: CASSLASGQDNQPQHF.